A single sample gave rise to the 3 T cell receptor beta chains below, sequenced in a study of blood T cell repertoires in COVID-19 (dated by TCRdb to 2020 to 2021). Libraries came from the immunoSEQ multiplex PCR assay. TCRdb limited this immuneACCESS table to in-frame rearrangements with V and J called. A share of clones is missing; checked studies link under half to unresolved V genes, and the rest is unexplained. This sample lists approximately 220,000 clones; about 85% were detected once. Together, the top ten hold under 3.5% of the sample. Sequenced material: peripheral blood. Receptor source: a man aged 50 or older who had recovered from COVID-19.

V is TRBV6-4 and J is TRBJ2-1; D perhaps matches TRBD1 (6 bases). V was pared by 4 bases and J by 6 bases, with 19 bases between. Germline lookup yields CDR1 MRHNA and CDR2 SNTAGT. There are 16 residues in the CDR3. CDR3 nucleotide sequence: TGTGCCAGCAGTGTACAGGGCGGGCTAGCCGGCAATGAGCAGTTCTTC. Translated, it gives CASSVQGGLAGNEQFF.

This chain links TRBV5-1 with TRBJ2-3, with D possibly TRBD1 on 6 matching bases. The CDR3 length is 14 residues. Germline V gene sequence: CDR1 SGHRS, CDR2 YFSETQ. Trimming took off 5 bases at V and 1 base at J, with 11 bases between the two ends. CDR3 in DNA: TGCGCCAGCAGACGACAGGAGCGCACAGATACGCAGTATTTT. This sequence encodes CASRRQERTDTQYF.

The V gene is TRBV2, the J gene TRBJ2-3; D not resolved. Germline values: CDR1 SNHLY, CDR2 FYNNEI. V was pared by 4 bases and J by 0 bases, with 11 bases between. CDR3 size: 15 residues. The CDR3 spells CASSGYSTSTDTQYF. The DNA of the CDR3 is TGTGCCAGCAGTGGGTATTCGACTAGCACAGATACGCAGTATTTT.